This TCR beta chain was sequenced for a study of CD8+CD57+ T cells in acquired aplastic anemia. Using genomic DNA as the template, TCR beta VDJ and CDR3 profiling was carried out. TCRdb recomputed calls from the reads with MiXCR, one row per CDR3 protein. In the table there are approximately 250,000 distinct CDR3 sequences, 82% of which are singletons. CDR3 length equals 15 residues. Trimming pared 5 bases from V and 7 bases from J, leaving 18 bases between. CDR1 is SEHNR and CDR2 is FQNEAQ in the germline V gene (reference sequence). CD8+CD57+ cell expansion, shown by flow cytometry, had occurred in the patients selected for sequencing.

This chain uses TRBV7-9 with TRBJ2-1; D could derive from TRBD1 or TRBD2 (5 bases each). Sequenced material: sorted CD4+, CD8+, or CD8+CD57+ T cells (not recorded which) from PBMCs. The source of this sequence is a human donor with aplastic anemia. In DNA, the CDR3 is TGTGCCAGCAGCAGAGATAGGGATGGGGGAAATGAGCAGTTCTTC. This sequence encodes CASSRDRDGGNEQFF.